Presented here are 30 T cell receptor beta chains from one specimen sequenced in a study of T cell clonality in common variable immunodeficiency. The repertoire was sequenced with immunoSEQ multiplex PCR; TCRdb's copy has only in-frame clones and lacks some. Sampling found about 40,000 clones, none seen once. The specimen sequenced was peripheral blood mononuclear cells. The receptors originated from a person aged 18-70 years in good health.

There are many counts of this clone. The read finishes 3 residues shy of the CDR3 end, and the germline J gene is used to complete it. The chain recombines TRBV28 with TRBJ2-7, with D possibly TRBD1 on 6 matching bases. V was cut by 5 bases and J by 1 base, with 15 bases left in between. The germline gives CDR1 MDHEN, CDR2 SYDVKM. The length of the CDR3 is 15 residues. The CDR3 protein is CASSPTGSASYEQYF. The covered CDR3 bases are TGTGCCAGCAGTCCCACAGGGTCAGCATCCTACGAG.

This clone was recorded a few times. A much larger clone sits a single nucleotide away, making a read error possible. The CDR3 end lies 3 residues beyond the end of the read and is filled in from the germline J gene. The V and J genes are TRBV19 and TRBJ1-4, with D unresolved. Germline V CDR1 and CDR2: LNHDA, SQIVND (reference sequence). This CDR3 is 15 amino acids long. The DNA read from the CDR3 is TGTGCCAGTAGAGTTAGCTCCTCCTATAATTCACCA. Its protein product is CASRVSSSYNSP. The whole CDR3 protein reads CASRVSSSYNSPLFF.

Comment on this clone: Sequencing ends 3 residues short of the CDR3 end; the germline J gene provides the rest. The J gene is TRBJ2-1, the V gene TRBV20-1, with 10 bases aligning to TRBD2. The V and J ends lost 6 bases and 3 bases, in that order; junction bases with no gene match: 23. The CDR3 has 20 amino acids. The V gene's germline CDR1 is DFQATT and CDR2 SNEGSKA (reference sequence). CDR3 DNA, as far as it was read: TGCAGTGCAACGTGGTCCCAGGGCGCACGTAGCGGGAGGAACTACAATGAG. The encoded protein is CSATWSQGARSGRNYNE. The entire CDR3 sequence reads CSATWSQGARSGRNYNEQFF.

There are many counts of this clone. The CDR3 spells CSVSRGEVNTGELFF. The part of the CDR3 DNA that was read is TGCAGCGTCTCCCGGGGAGAGGTGAACACCGGGGAG. This chain connects TRBV29-1 to TRBJ2-2; D is possibly TRBD2 (5 bases). The read ends 3 residues shy of where the CDR3 ends; the end is completed using the germline J gene. Germline lookup yields CDR1 SQVTM and CDR2 ANQGSEA. Between the trimmed V and J ends, which lost 6 bases and 1 base, there was a span of 15 bases. CDR3 length equals 15 residues.

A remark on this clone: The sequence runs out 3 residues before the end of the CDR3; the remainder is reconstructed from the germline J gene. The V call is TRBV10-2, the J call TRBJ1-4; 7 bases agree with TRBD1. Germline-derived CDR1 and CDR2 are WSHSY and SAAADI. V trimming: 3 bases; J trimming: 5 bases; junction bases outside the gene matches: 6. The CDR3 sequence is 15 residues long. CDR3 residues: CASSEAGGRNEKLFF. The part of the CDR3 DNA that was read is TGCGCCAGCAGTGAAGCAGGGGGACGGAATGAAAAA.

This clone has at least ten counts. CDR3 sequence reads: CASSERQGGYEQYF. The DNA read from the CDR3 is TGTGCCAGCAGTGAAAGGCAGGGGGGTTACGAG. J is TRBJ2-7 and V is TRBV6-1, with D maybe TRBD1 (7 bases). The DNA ends 3 residues before the CDR3 does, and the rest of the CDR3 is filled in from the germline J gene. Trimming took off 2 bases at V and 4 bases at J, with 12 bases between the two ends. The germline V gene encodes CDR1 MNHNS and CDR2 SASEGT. The CDR3 extends over 14 amino acids.

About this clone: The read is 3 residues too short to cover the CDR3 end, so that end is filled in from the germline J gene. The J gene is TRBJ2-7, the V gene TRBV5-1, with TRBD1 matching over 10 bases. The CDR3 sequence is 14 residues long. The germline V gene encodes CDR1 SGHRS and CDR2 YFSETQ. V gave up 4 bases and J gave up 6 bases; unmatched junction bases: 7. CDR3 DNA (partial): TGCGCCAGCAGCGGGACAGGGGAGCTTGGCGAG. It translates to CASSGTGELGE. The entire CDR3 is CASSGTGELGEQYF.

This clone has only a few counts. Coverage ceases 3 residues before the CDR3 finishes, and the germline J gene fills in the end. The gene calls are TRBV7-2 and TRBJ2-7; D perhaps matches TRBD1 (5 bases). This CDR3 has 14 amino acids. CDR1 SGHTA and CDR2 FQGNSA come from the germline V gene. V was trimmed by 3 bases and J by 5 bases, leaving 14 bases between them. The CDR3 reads CASSLVFGRDEQYF. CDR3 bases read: TGTGCCAGCAGCTTGGTTTTCGGCAGGGACGAG.

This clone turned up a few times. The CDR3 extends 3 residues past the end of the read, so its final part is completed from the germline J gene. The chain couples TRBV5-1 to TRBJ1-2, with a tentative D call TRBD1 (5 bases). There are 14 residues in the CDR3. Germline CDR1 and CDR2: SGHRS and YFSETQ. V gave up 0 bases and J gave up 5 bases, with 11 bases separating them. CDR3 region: CASSLAGGGYGYTF. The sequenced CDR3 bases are TGCGCCAGCAGCTTGGCCGGGGGGGGTTATGGC.

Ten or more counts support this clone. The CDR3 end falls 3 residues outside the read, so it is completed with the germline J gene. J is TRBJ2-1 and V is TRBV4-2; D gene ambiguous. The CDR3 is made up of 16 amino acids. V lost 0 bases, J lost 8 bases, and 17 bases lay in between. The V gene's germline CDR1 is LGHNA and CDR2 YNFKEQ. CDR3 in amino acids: CASSQDKRLVADEQFF. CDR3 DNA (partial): TGTGCCAGCAGCCAAGATAAGAGGCTAGTGGCTGATGAG.

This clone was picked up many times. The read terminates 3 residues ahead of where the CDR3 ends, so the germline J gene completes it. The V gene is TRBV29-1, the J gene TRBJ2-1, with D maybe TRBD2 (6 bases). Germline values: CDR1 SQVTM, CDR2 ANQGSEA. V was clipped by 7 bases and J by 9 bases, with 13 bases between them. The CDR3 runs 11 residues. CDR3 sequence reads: CSGAGSGEQFF. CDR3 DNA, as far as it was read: TGCAGCGGCGCGGGGAGCGGTGAG.

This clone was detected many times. The CDR3 sequence: CAWTQGMKTNTGELFF. The CDR3 bases that were read are TGTGCCTGGACACAGGGAATGAAGACGAACACCGGGGAG. J is TRBJ2-2 and V is TRBV30; a possible D gene is TRBD1 (6 bases). The read halts 3 residues ahead of the CDR3 end, with the missing end drawn from the germline J gene. This CDR3 spans 16 amino acids. Germline V gene lookup returns CDR1 GTSNPN and CDR2 SVGIG (reference sequence). Between the trimmed V and J ends, which lost 4 bases and 0 bases, there was a span of 15 bases.

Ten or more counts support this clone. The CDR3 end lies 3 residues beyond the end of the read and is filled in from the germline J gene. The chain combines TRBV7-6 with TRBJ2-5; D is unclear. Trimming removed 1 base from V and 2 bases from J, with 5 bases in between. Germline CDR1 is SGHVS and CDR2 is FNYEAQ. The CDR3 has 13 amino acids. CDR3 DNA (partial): TGTGCCAGCAGCTTAGTCATTCAAGAGACC. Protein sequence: CASSLVIQET. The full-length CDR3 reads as CASSLVIQETQYF.

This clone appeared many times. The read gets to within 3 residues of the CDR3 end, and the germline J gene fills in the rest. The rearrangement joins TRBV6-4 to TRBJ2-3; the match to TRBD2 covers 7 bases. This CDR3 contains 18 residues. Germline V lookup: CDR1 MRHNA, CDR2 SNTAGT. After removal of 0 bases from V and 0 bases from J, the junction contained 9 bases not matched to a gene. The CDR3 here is CASSDSPLARPSTDTQYF. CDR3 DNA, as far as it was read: TGTGCCAGCAGTGACTCGCCACTAGCGCGACCTAGCACAGATACG.

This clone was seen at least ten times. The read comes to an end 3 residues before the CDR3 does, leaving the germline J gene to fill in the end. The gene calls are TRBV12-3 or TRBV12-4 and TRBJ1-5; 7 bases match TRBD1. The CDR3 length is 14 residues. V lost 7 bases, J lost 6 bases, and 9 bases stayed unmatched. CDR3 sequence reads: CASTNGRGPQPQHF. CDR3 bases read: TGTGCCAGCACCAATGGGAGGGGGCCTCAGCCC.

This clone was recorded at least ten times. Here the CDR3 reads CASSFASGTQETQYF. The part of the CDR3 DNA that was read is TGTGCCAGCAGCTTCGCTAGCGGGACACAAGAGACC. The rearrangement links TRBV13 to TRBJ2-5; TRBD2 matches 9 bases. The read ends 3 residues shy of where the CDR3 ends; the end is completed using the germline J gene. The CDR3 loop spans 15 amino acids. Per germline, CDR1 PRHDT and CDR2 FYEKMQ (reference sequence). Unmatched junction bases numbered 4, after V lost 3 bases and J lost 2 bases.

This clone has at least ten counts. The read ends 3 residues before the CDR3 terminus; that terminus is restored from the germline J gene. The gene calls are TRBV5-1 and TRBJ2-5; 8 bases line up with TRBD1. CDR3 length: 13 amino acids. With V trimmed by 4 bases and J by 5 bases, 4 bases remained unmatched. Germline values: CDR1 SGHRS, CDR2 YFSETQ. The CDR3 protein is CASSRTGRETQYF. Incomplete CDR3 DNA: TGCGCCAGCAGCCGGACAGGGAGGGAGACC.

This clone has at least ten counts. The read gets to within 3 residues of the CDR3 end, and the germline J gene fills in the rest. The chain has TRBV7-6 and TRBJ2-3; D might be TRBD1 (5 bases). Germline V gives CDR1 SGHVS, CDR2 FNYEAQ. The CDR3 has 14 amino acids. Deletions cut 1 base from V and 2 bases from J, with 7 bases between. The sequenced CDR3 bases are TGTGCCAGCAGCTTAGTCAGGGTCACAGATACG. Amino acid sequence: CASSLVRVTDT. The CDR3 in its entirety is CASSLVRVTDTQYF.

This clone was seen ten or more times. Partial CDR3 DNA: TGTGCCAGTAGGAGTAGCGGGAGCTCCTACGAG. Translating it yields CASRSSGSSYE. The whole CDR3 reads CASRSSGSSYEQYF. The V gene is TRBV19, the J gene TRBJ2-7; 9 bases fit TRBD2. The sequence runs out 3 residues before the end of the CDR3; the remainder is reconstructed from the germline J gene. The CDR3 spans 14 residues. Germline CDR1 and CDR2: LNHDA and SQIVND (reference sequence). Trimming at V came to 6 bases and at J to 0 bases, leaving 3 bases not matched to a gene.

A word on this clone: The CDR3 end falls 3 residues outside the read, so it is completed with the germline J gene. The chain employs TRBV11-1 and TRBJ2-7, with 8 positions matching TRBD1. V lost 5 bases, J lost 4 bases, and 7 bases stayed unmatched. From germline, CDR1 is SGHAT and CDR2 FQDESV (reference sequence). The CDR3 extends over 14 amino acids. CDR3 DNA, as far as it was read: TGTGCCAGCAGCACCGACAGGGGAATATACGAG. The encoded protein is CASSTDRGIYE. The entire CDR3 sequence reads CASSTDRGIYEQYF.

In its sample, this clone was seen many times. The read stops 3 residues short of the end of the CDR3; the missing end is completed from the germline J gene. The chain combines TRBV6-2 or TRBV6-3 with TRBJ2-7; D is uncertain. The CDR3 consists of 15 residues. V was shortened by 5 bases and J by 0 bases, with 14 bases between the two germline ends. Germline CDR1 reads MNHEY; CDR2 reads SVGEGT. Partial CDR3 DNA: TGTGCCAGCAGTCCCCTATCCCAACTCTCCTACGAG. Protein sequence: CASSPLSQLSYE. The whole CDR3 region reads CASSPLSQLSYEQYF.

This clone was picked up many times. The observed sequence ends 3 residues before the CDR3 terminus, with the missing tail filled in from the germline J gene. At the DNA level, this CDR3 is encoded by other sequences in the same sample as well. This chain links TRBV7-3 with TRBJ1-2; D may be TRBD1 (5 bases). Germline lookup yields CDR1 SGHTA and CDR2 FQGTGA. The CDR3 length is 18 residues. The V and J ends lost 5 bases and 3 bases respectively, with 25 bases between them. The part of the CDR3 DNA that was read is TGTGCCAGCAGCCTATGGACTATTGGGGGACGGGGGGACTATGGC. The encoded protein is CASSLWTIGGRGDYG. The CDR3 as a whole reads CASSLWTIGGRGDYGYTF.

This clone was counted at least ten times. CDR3 amino acids: CASSSGQGQMEPQHF. CDR3 DNA, as far as it was read: TGTGCCAGCAGCTCGGGACAGGGGCAGATGGAGCCC. The chain is built from TRBV7-6 and TRBJ1-5; 10 bases are shared with TRBD1. The CDR3 end is not reached by the read, which stops 3 residues before it; the germline J gene fills it in. The CDR3 loop spans 15 amino acids. Germline V gene data show CDR1 as SGHVS and CDR2 as FNYEAQ. V dropped 4 bases and J dropped 8; count of bases not matched to a gene: 8.

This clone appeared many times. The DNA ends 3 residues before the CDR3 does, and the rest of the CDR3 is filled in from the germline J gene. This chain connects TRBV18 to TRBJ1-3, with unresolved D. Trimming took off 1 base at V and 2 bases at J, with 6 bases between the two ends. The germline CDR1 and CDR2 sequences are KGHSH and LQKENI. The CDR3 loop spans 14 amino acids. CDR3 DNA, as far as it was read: TGTGCCAGCTCACCACAGGGTGCTGGAAACACC. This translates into CASSPQGAGNT. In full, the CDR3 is CASSPQGAGNTIYF.

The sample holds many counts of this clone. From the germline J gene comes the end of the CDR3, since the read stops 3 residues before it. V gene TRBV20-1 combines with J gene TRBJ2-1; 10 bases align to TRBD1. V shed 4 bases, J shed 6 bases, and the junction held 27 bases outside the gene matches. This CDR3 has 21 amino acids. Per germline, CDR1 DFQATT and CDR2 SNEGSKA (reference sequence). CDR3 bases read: TGCAGTGCTAACGTCAAGGGGTGGGACAGGGGTCGTCAGGAACTACGCAATGAG. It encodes CSANVKGWDRGRQELRNE. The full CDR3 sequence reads CSANVKGWDRGRQELRNEQFF.

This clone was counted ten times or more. The CDR3 protein is CASSLIAGRVDTQYF. The covered CDR3 bases are TGCGCCAGCAGCCTCATAGCGGGACGGGTAGATACG. The genes are TRBV5-1 and TRBJ2-3; 8 bases agree with TRBD2. The sequence runs out 3 residues before the end of the CDR3; the remainder is reconstructed from the germline J gene. Germline assignment: CDR1 SGHRS and CDR2 YFSETQ. The V and J ends lost 4 bases and 5 bases, in that order; junction bases with no gene match: 9. CDR3 size: 15 residues.

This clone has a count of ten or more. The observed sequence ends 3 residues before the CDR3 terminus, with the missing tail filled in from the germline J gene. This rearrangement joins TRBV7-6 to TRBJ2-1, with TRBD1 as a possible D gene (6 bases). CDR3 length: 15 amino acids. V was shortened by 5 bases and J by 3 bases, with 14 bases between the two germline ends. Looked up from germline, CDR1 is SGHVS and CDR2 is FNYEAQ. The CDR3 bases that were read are TGTGCCAGCAGCCCCAGGCTGGACAGCTACAATGAG. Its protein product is CASSPRLDSYNE. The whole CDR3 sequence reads CASSPRLDSYNEQFF.

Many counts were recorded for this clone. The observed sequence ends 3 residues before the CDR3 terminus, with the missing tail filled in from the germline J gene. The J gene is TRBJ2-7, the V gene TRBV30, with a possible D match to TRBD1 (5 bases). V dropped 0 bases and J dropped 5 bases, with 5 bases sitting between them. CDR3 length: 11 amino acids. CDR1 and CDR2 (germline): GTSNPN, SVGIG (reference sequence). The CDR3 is CAWSVDNEQYF. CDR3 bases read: TGTGCCTGGAGTGTGGACAACGAG.

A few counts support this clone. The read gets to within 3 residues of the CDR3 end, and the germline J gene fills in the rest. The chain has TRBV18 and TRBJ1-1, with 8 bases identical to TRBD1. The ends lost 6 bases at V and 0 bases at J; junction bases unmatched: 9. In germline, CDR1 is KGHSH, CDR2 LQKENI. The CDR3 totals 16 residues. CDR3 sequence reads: CASSRSTGDLNTEAFF. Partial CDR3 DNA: TGTGCCAGCTCGAGATCGACAGGGGACCTGAACACTGAA. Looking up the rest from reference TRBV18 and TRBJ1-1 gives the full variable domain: NAGVMQNPRHLVRRRGQEARLRCSPMKGHSHVYWYRQLPEEGLKFMVYLQKENIIDESGMPKERFSAEFPKEGPSILRIQQVVRGDSAAYFCASSRSTGDLNTEAFFGQGTRLTVV.

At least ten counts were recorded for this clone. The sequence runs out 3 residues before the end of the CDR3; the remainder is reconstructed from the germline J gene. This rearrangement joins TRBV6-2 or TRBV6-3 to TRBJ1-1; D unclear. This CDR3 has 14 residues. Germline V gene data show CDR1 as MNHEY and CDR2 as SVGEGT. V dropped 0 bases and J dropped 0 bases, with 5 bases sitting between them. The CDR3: CASSYSTVNTEAFF. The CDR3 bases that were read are TGTGCCAGCAGTTACTCAACAGTGAACACTGAA.